Reported below is one T cell receptor (beta chain). The CDR3 has 14 amino acids. V was trimmed by 1 base and J by 7 bases, leaving 14 bases between them. Germline values: CDR1 SGHTA, CDR2 FQGNSA. This sample was taken from a study of T-cell memory formation after mild COVID-19. TCRdb reanalysed the 5' RACE reads using MiXCR and keeps one entry per CDR3 protein. The sample contains a few hundred thousand distinct CDR3 sequences, about 15% of which appear only once. Sequenced material: PBMCs or a T cell subset sorted from them (not recorded which). The receptor's source is a man between 18 and 29 years old who had mild COVID-19 (a few samples of this study predate the infection). Cell type and time point are not known. V is TRBV7-2 and J is TRBJ2-7; D gene unclear. CDR3 amino acids: CASSLEPETGEQYF. The DNA for the CDR3 is TGTGCCAGCAGCTTAGAACCGGAAACCGGGGAGCAGTACTTC.